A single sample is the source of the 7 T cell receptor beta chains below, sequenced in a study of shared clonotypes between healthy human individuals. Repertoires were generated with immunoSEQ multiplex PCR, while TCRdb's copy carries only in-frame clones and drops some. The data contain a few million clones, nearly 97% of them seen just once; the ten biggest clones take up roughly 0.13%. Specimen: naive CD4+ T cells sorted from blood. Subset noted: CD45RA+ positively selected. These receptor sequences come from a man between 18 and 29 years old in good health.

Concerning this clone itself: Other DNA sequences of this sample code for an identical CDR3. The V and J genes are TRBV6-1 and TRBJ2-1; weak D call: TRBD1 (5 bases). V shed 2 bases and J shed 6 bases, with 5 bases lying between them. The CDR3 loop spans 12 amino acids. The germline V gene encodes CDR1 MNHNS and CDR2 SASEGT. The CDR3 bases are TGTGCCAGCAGTGAAAGGGGCAATGAGCAGTTCTTC. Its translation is CASSERGNEQFF.

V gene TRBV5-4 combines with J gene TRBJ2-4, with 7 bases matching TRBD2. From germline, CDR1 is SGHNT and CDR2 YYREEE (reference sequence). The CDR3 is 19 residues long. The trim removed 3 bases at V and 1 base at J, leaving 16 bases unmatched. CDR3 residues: CASSSSGTNNGAAKNIQYF. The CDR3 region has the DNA TGTGCCAGCAGCTCATCCGGGACTAACAACGGCGCGGCCAAAAACATTCAGTACTTC.

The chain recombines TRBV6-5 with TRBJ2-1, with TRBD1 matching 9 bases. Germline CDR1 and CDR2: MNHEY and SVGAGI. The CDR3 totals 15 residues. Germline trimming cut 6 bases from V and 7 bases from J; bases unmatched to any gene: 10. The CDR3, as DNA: TGTGCCAGCAGAACCGCCGGGACAGGGAGGAATGAGCAGTTCTTC. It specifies CASRTAGTGRNEQFF.

The CDR3 is CASSLANGVTGYTF. As DNA, the CDR3 is TGCGCCAGCAGCTTGGCCAACGGGGTGACTGGCTACACCTTC. This chain uses TRBV5-1 with TRBJ1-2, with D uncertain. The germline V gene has CDR1 SGHRS and CDR2 YFSETQ. CDR3 length: 14 amino acids. V lost 0 bases, J lost 7 bases, and 13 bases lay in between.

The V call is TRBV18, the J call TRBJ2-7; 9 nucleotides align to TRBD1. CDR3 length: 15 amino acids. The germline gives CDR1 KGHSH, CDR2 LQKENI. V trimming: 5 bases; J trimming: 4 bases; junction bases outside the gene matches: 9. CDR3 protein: CASSSPGQGFYEQYF. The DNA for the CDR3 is TGTGCCAGCTCATCCCCGGGACAGGGATTTTACGAGCAGTACTTC.

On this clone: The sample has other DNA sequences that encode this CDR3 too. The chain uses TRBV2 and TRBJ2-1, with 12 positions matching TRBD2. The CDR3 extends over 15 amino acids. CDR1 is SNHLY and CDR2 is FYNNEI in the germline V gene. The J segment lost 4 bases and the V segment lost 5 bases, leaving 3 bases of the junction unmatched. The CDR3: CASSFLAGGYNEQFF. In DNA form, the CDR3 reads TGTGCCAGCAGTTTTCTAGCGGGGGGGTACAATGAGCAGTTCTTC.

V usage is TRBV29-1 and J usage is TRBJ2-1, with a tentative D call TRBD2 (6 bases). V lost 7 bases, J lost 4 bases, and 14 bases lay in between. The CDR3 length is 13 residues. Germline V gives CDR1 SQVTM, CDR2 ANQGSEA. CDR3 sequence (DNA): TGCAGCGCCTCGGGACTGCATTACAATGAGCAGTTCTTC. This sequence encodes CSASGLHYNEQFF.